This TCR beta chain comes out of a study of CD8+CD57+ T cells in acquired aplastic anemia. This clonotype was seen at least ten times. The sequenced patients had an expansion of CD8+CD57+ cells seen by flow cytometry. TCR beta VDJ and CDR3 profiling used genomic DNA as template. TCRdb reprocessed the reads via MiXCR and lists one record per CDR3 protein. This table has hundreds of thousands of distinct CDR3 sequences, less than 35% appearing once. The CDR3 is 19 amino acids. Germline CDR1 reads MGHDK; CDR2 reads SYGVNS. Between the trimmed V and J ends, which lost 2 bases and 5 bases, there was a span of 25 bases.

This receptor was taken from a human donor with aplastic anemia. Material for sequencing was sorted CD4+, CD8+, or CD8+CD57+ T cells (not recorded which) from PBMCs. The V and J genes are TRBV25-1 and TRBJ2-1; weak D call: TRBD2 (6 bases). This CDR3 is CASSEDGFRRRGNNNEQFF. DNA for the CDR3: TGTGCCAGCAGTGAAGATGGATTTAGGAGGCGGGGAAATAACAATGAGCAGTTCTTC.